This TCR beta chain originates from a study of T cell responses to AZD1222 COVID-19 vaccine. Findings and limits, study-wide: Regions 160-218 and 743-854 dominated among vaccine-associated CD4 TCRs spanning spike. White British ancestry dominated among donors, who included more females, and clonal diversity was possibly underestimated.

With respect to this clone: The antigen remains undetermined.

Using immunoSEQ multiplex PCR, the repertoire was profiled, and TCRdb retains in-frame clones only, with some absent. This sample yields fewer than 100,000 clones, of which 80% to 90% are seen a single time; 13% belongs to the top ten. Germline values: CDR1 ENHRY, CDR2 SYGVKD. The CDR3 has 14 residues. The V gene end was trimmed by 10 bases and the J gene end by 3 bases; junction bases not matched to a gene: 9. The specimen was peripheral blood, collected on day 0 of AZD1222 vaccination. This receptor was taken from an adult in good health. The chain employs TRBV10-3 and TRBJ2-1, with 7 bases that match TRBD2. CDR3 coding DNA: TGTGCCACCACCGGGACTATAAGCTACAATGAGCAGTTCTTC. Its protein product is CATTGTISYNEQFF.